These 20 T cell receptor beta chains came from one sample sequenced in a study of cytomegalovirus exposure and HLA in healthy donors (dated by TCRdb to about 2017). The library was made by the immunoSEQ multiplex PCR assay. A mixture of 60 forward primers for TCR Vbeta segments and 13 reverse primers for TCR Jbeta segments was used in the multiplex PCR. In TCRdb, the immuneACCESS table is reduced to in-frame sequences with V and J assigned. These tables do not hold every clone; where another copy was compared, an unresolved V gene accounts for under half, and the others remain unexplained. This sample holds approximately 160,000 clones; 77% were observed only once. The top ten hold about 2.6% of the sample. The sequenced sample was PBMCs. The receptors originated from a woman aged 35 to 49 in good health and CMV-seropositive.

The V call is TRBV5-1, the J call TRBJ1-4, with D perhaps matching TRBD1 (5 bases). V was shortened by 0 bases and J by 8 bases, with 11 bases between the two germline ends. From germline, CDR1 is SGHRS and CDR2 YFSETQ. This CDR3 comprises 14 residues. CDR3 amino acids: CASSLGGDNEKLFF. CDR3 DNA sequence: TGCGCCAGCAGCTTGGGGGGGGATAACGAAAAACTGTTTTTT. The variable domain in full, with the rest retrieved from reference TRBV5-1 and TRBJ1-4, is KAGVTQTPRYLIKTRGQQVTLSCSPISGHRSVSWYQQTPGQGLQFLFEYFSETQRNKGNFPGRFSGRQFSNSRSEMNVSTLELGDSALYLCASSLGGDNEKLFFGSGTQLSVL.

The chain combines TRBV7-2 with TRBJ2-7; TRBD1 agrees at 7 bases. The V and J ends lost 1 base and 4 bases, in that order; junction bases with no gene match: 7. Germline CDR1 and CDR2: SGHTA and FQGNSA. The CDR3 spans 15 residues. The CDR3 protein is CASSLEEGALYEQYF. The CDR3, as DNA: TGTGCCAGCAGCTTAGAAGAGGGGGCTCTATACGAGCAGTACTTC.

This chain joins TRBV6-1 and TRBJ2-1, with TRBD2 identical over 10 bases. V was pared by 4 bases and J by 4 bases, with 10 bases of the junction left unmatched. This CDR3 is 17 amino acids long. Per germline, CDR1 MNHNS and CDR2 SASEGT. DNA for the CDR3: TGTGCCAGCAGTGCCTTGGGAGCGGGGGGGCTATACAATGAGCAGTTCTTC. Translating it yields CASSALGAGGLYNEQFF.

This chain links TRBV5-6 with TRBJ2-7; 7 bases match TRBD1. The junction had 8 bases not matched to a gene; V was cut back by 4 bases and J by 1 base. Germline CDR1 and CDR2: SGHDT and YYEEEE. This CDR3 spans 15 amino acids. The CDR3 nucleotides read TGTGCCAGCAGCCCAAGACAGGGACATTCCTACGAGCAGTACTTC. This gives the protein CASSPRQGHSYEQYF.

This rearrangement joins TRBV7-9 to TRBJ2-1; the match to TRBD2 covers 10 bases. V was pared by 5 bases and J by 8 bases, with 15 bases of the junction left unmatched. The germline V gene has CDR1 SEHNR and CDR2 FQNEAQ (reference sequence). The CDR3 is 17 amino acids. CDR3 coding DNA: TGTGCCAGCAGCCCACTAGGGGCTAGCGGGGGCTCGGATGAGCAGTTCTTC. Protein: CASSPLGASGGSDEQFF.

About this clone itself: The sample carries other DNA sequences with the same CDR3. V is TRBV7-6 and J is TRBJ2-5; possible D gene TRBD2, 7 bases. The V gene lost 0 bases and the J gene lost 5 bases, with 10 bases spanning the gap. Germline-derived CDR1 and CDR2 are SGHVS and FNYEAQ. The CDR3 loop spans 14 amino acids. In DNA form, the CDR3 reads TGTGCCAGCAGCTTAGCGGGGGGGCCCGAGACCCAGTACTTC. Its translation is CASSLAGGPETQYF.

V is TRBV6-5 and J is TRBJ1-2; TRBD1 matches at 7 bases. Trimming at V came to 6 bases and at J to 5 bases, leaving 6 bases not matched to a gene. Germline V gene sequence: CDR1 MNHEY, CDR2 SVGAGI. The CDR3 runs to 13 residues. The CDR3 spells CASSQDRVYGYTF. CDR3 nucleotides: TGTGCCAGCAGCCAAGACAGGGTATATGGCTACACCTTC.

The chain uses TRBV29-1 and TRBJ1-1, with D hard to call. Germline values: CDR1 SQVTM, CDR2 ANQGSEA. The CDR3 covers 13 residues. Trimming shortened V by 8 bases and J by 3 bases, and 16 bases separated the two germline ends. DNA for the CDR3: TGCAGCTCAAACTTTAGGGAGGACACTGAAGCTTTCTTT. This gives the protein CSSNFREDTEAFF.

The chain uses TRBV28 and TRBJ1-1; tentative D call: TRBD1 (6 bases). The CDR3 totals 15 residues. Trimming cost V 1 base and J 1 base, with 10 bases left between them. The germline V gene has CDR1 MDHEN and CDR2 SYDVKM. The CDR3 loop reads CASSLSADRNTEAFF. The CDR3 DNA is TGTGCCAGCAGTTTATCCGCGGACAGGAACACTGAAGCTTTCTTT.

This chain uses TRBV2 with TRBJ2-2; 14 bases are shared with TRBD2. This CDR3 contains 15 residues. V shed 6 bases and J 5 bases; nucleotides not matched to a gene: 2. Germline V gives CDR1 SNHLY, CDR2 FYNNEI. The CDR3 loop is CASRRTSGRTGELFF. The CDR3 DNA reads TGTGCCAGCAGGCGGACTAGCGGGAGGACCGGGGAGCTGTTTTTT.

The V call is TRBV6-6, the J call TRBJ1-1; TRBD1 might be the D (5 bases). The V gene's germline CDR1 is MNHNY and CDR2 SVGAGI (reference sequence). V dropped 4 bases and J dropped 7 bases, with 7 bases sitting between them. CDR3 length equals 11 residues. DNA of the CDR3: TGTGCCAGCAGTTTCCAGGGTGAAGCTTTCTTT. This translates into CASSFQGEAFF.

V and J are TRBV21-1 and TRBJ1-1; no DNA check was done on the table's D call, TRBD1. TRBV21-1 is marked as a pseudogene. This CDR3 is 15 amino acids long. The chain's CDR3 is CASSKERTEDTEAFF. CDR3 bases: TGTGCCAGCAGCAAAGAAAGGACAGAAGACACTGAAGCTTTCTTT.

V is TRBV14 and J is TRBJ2-3, with TRBD1 as a possible D gene (6 bases). V lost 1 base to trimming and J lost 1 base, with 15 bases between them. The CDR3 sequence is 17 residues long. The germline V gene encodes CDR1 SGHDN and CDR2 FVKESK. The CDR3 reads CASSQVVLGAGTDTQYF. CDR3 bases: TGTGCCAGCAGCCAAGTGGTACTGGGGGCAGGCACAGATACGCAGTATTTT.

This sequence joins TRBV19 and TRBJ1-5; 8 bases align to TRBD1. The CDR3 extends over 15 amino acids. V gave up 5 bases and J gave up 0 bases; unmatched junction bases: 3. The germline gives CDR1 LNHDA, CDR2 SQIVND (reference sequence). The CDR3 sequence is CASSGTGYSNQPQHF. Here the CDR3 DNA reads TGTGCCAGTAGTGGGACAGGATATAGCAATCAGCCCCAGCATTTT.

The genes are TRBV4-2 and TRBJ2-5; 9 bases match TRBD2. V was clipped by 3 bases and J by 5 bases; unmatched bases: 7. CDR1 is LGHNA and CDR2 is YNFKEQ in the germline V gene. The CDR3 has 15 amino acids. CDR3 in DNA: TGTGCCAGCAGCCAGGATCTAGCGGGATCGGAGACCCAGTACTTC. This codes for CASSQDLAGSETQYF.

V usage is TRBV28 and J usage is TRBJ1-1, with D tentatively TRBD1 (5 bases). There are 14 residues in the CDR3. CDR1 MDHEN and CDR2 SYDVKM come from the germline V gene. V was shortened by 4 bases and J by 11 bases, with 20 bases between the two germline ends. CDR3 sequence reads: CASSYGGKIGLAFF. The CDR3 bases are TGTGCCAGCAGTTACGGGGGGAAGATCGGGTTGGCTTTCTTT. Full variable domain (rest looked up from reference TRBV28 and TRBJ1-1): DVKVTQSSRYLVKRTGEKVFLECVQDMDHENMFWYRQDPGLGLRLIYFSYDVKMKEKGDIPEGYSVSREKKERFSLILESASTNQTSMYLCASSYGGKIGLAFFGQGTRLTVV.

This clone was observed once. The J gene is TRBJ2-7, the V gene TRBV11-2; the match to TRBD2 covers 7 bases. Germline V lookup: CDR1 SGHAT, CDR2 FQNNGV. The junction had 6 bases not matched to a gene; V was cut back by 2 bases and J by 5 bases. This CDR3 is 14 amino acids long. CDR3 nucleotide sequence: TGTGCCAGCAGCTTATCCGGGGGGAAGAACGAGCAGTACTTC. Translated: CASSLSGGKNEQYF.

The J gene is TRBJ1-1, the V gene TRBV30; TRBD1 aligns across 8 bases. The CDR3 loop spans 14 amino acids. V was clipped by 2 bases and J by 0 bases; unmatched bases: 2. The germline V gene encodes CDR1 GTSNPN and CDR2 SVGIG (reference sequence). The CDR3 sequence is CAWSRTGMNTEAFF. The CDR3 DNA follows: TGTGCCTGGAGTCGGACAGGGATGAACACTGAAGCTTTCTTT.

Note on this clone: Compared with germline, one end of the junction differs, possibly owing to a read error. At the DNA level, this CDR3 is encoded by other sequences in the same sample as well. V is TRBV4-3 and J is TRBJ2-3, with 9 bases lining up with TRBD2. CDR1 and CDR2 (germline): LGHNA, YSLEER. The CDR3 has 12 residues. The CDR3 is CASSQGAGGLHF. DNA for the CDR3: TGCGCCAGCAGCCAAGGAGCGGGGGGTCTGCATTTT.

The genes are TRBV7-2 and TRBJ1-2; TRBD1 matches at 9 bases. The J segment lost 7 bases and the V segment lost 1 base, leaving 10 bases of the junction unmatched. The length of the CDR3 is 16 residues. CDR1 and CDR2 (germline): SGHTA, FQGNSA. The CDR3 bases are TGTGCCAGCAGCTTAGGGTCGACAGGGGGAAATTTTGGCTACACCTTC. Translation: CASSLGSTGGNFGYTF. Full variable domain (outside the CDR3, taken from reference TRBV7-2 and TRBJ1-2): GAGVSQSPSNKVTEKGKDVELRCDPISGHTALYWYRQSLGQGLEFLIYFQGNSAPDKSGLPSDRFSAERTGGSVSTLTIQRTQQEDSAVYLCASSLGSTGGNFGYTFGSGTRLTVV.